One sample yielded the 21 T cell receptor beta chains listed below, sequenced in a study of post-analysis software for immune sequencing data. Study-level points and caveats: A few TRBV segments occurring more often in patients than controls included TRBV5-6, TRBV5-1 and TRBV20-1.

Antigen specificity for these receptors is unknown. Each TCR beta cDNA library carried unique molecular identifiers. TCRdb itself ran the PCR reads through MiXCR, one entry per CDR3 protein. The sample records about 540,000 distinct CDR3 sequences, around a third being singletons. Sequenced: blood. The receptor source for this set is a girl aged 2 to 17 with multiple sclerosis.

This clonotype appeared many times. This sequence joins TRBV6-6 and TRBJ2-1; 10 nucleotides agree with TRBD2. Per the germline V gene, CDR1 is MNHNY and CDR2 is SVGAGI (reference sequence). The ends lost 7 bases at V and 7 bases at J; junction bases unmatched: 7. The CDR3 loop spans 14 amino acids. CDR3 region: CASTTSGVVNEQFF. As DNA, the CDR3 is TGTGCCAGCACCACTAGCGGGGTGGTTAATGAGCAGTTCTTC.

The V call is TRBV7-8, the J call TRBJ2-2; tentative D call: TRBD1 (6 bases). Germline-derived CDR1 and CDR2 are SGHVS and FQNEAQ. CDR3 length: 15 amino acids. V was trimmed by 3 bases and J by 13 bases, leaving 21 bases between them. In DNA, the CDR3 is TGTGCCAGCAGCTTCTACAGGGTTTCGGCTGTGGGGCTGTTTTTT. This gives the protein CASSFYRVSAVGLFF.

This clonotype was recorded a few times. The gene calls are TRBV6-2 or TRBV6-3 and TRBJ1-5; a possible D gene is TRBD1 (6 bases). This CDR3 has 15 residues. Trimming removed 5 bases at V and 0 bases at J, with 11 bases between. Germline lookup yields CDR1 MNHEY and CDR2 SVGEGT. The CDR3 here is CASSRQDHSNQPQHF. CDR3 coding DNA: TGTGCCAGCAGTCGACAGGATCATAGCAATCAGCCCCAGCATTTT.

For the CDR3, the DNA is TGTGCCACCTTGGGACAGCTCAATCAGCCCCAGCATTTT. Its protein product is CATLGQLNQPQHF. The chain recombines TRBV10-3 with TRBJ1-5, with TRBD1 matching over 7 bases. V shed 10 bases, J shed 3 bases, and the junction held 6 bases outside the gene matches. This CDR3 contains 13 residues. CDR1 and CDR2 (germline): ENHRY, SYGVKD.

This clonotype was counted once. The CDR3 reads CAIRRGEAGEAFF. The CDR3 DNA sequence: TGTGCCATCCGACGGGGGGAGGCGGGAGAAGCTTTCTTT. The rearrangement joins TRBV6-6 to TRBJ1-1, with a weak D call TRBD1 (5 bases). Germline V CDR1 and CDR2: MNHNY, SVGAGI (reference sequence). The CDR3 has 13 amino acids. The V end was cut by 10 bases, the J end by 8 bases, with 20 bases between.

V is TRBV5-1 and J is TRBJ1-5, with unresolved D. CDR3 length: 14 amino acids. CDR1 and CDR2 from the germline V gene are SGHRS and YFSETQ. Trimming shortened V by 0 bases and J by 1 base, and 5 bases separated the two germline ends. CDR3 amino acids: CASSLGESNQPQHF. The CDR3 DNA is TGCGCCAGCAGCTTGGGGGAGAGCAATCAGCCCCAGCATTTT.

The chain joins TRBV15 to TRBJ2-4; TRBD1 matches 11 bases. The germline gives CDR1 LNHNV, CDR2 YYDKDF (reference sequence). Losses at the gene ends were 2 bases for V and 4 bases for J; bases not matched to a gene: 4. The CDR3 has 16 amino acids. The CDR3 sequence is CATSRPGQGAKNIQYF. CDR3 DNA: TGTGCCACCAGCAGACCCGGACAGGGGGCTAAAAACATTCAGTACTTC.

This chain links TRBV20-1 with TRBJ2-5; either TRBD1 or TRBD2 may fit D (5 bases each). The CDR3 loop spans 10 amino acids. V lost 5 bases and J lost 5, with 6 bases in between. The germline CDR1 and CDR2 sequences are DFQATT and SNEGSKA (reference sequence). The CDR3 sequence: CSAGGETQYF. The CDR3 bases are TGCAGTGCTGGGGGTGAGACCCAGTACTTC.

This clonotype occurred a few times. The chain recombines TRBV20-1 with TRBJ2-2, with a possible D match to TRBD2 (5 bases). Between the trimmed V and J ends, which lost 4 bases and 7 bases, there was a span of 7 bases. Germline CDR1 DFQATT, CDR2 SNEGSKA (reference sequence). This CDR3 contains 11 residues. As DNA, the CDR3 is TGCAGTGCTACACTAGTCGGGGAGCTGTTTTTT. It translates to CSATLVGELFF.

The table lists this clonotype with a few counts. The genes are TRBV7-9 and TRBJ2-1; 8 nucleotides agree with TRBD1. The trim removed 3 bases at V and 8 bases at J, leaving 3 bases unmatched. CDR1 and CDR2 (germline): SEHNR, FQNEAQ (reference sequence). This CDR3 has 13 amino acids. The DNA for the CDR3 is TGTGCCAGCAGCTTCCCAGGGGGCGATGAGCAGTTCTTC. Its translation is CASSFPGGDEQFF. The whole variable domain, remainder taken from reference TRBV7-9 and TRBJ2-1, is DTGVSQNPRHKITKRGQNVTFRCDPISEHNRLYWYRQTLGQGPEFLTYFQNEAQLEKSRLLSDRFSAERPKGSFSTLEIQRTEQGDSAMYLCASSFPGGDEQFFGPGTRLTVL.

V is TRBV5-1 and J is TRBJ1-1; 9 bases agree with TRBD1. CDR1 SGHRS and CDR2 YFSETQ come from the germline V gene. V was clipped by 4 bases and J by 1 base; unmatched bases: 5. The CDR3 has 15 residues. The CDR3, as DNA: TGCGCCAGCAGCCCCGGGACAGGGCAGAACACTGAAGCTTTCTTT. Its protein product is CASSPGTGQNTEAFF.

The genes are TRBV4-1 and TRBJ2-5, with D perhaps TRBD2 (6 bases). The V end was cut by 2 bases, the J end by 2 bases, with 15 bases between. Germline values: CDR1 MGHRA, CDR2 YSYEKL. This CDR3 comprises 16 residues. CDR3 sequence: CASSQRLVLGQETQYF. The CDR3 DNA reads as TGCGCCAGCAGCCAAAGACTAGTTTTGGGACAAGAGACCCAGTACTTC.

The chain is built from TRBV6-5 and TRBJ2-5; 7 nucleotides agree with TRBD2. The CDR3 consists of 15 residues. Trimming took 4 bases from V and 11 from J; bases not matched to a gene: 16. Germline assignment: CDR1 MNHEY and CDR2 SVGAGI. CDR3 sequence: CASSFSGLGGYEQYF. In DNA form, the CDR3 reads TGTGCCAGCAGTTTTTCGGGACTCGGGGGGTATGAGCAGTACTTC.

DNA of the CDR3: TGTGCCAGCAGCTGGACCCAAGGGGGAAGGGATACGCAGTATTTT. It translates to CASSWTQGGRDTQYF. V is TRBV6-5 and J is TRBJ2-3; maybe TRBD1 (6 bases). Germline values: CDR1 MNHEY, CDR2 SVGAGI. V lost 6 bases, J lost 6 bases, and 19 bases lay in between. CDR3 length: 15 residues.

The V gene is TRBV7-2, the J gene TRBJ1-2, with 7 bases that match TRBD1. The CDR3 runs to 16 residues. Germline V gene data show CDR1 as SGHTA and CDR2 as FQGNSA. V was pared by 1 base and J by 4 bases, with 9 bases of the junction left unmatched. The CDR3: CASSLGGTALGYGYTF. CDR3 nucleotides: TGTGCCAGCAGCTTAGGGGGGACAGCCTTGGGCTATGGCTACACCTTC.

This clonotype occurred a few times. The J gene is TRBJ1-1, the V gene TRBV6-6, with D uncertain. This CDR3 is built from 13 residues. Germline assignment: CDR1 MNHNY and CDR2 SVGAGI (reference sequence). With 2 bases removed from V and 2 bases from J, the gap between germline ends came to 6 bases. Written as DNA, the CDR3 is TGTGCCAGCAGTTACATCGGCAACACTGAAGCTTTCTTT. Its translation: CASSYIGNTEAFF.

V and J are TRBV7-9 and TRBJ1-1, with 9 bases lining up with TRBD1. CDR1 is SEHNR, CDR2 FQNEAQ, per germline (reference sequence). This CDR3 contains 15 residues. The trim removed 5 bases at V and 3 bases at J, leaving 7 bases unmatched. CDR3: CASSLRQGVDTEAFF. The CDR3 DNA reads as TGTGCCAGCAGCCTCCGACAGGGGGTAGACACTGAAGCTTTCTTT. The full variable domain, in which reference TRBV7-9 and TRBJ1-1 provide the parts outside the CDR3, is DTGVSQNPRHKITKRGQNVTFRCDPISEHNRLYWYRQTLGQGPEFLTYFQNEAQLEKSRLLSDRFSAERPKGSFSTLEIQRTEQGDSAMYLCASSLRQGVDTEAFFGQGTRLTVV.

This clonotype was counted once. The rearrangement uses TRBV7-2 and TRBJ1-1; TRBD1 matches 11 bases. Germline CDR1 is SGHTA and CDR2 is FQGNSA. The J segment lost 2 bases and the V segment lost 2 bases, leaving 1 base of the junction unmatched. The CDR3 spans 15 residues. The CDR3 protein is CASSLWTGGNTEAFF. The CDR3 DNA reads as TGTGCCAGCAGCTTATGGACAGGGGGCAACACTGAAGCTTTCTTT.

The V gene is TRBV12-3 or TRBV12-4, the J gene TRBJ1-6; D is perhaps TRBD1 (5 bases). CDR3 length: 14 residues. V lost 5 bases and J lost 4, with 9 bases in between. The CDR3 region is CASSARQYNSPLHF. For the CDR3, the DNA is TGTGCCAGCAGTGCGAGACAGTATAATTCACCCCTCCACTTT.

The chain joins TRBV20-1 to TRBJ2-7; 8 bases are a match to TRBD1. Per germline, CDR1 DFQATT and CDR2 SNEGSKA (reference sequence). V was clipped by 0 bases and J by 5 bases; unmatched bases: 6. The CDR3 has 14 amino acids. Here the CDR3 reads CSARDPGGSDEQYF. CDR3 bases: TGCAGTGCTAGAGACCCAGGGGGCAGCGACGAGCAGTACTTC.

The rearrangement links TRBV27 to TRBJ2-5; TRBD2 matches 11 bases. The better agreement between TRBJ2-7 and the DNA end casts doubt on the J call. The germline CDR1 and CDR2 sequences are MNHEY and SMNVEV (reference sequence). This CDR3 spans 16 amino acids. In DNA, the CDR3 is TGTGCCAGCAGTCTATTAGCTAGCGGGGGGACCTACGAGCAGTACTTC. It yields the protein CASSLLASGGTYEQYF.